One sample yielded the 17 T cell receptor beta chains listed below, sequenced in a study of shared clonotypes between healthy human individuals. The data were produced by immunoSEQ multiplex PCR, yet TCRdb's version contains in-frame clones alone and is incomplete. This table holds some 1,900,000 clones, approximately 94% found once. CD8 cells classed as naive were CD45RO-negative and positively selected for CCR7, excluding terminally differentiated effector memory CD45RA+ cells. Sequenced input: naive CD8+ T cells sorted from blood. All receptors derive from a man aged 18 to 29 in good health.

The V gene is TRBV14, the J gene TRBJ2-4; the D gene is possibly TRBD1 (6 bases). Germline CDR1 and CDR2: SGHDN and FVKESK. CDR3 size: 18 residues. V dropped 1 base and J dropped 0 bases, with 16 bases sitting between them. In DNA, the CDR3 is TGTGCCAGCAGCCAAGGTCCACAGGGTAACATAGCCAAAAACATTCAGTACTTC. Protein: CASSQGPQGNIAKNIQYF.

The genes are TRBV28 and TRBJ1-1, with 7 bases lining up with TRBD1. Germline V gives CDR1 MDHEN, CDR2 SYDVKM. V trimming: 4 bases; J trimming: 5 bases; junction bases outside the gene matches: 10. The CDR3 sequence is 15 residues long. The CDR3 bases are TGTGCCAGCAGTTCAGACAGGGAGCGGCTGACTGAAGCTTTCTTT. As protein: CASSSDRERLTEAFF.

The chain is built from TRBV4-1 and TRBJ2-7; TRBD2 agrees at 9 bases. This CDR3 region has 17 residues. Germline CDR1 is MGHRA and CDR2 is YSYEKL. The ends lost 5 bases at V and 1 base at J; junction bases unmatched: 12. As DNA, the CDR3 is TGCGCCAGCAGCTTTAGATCCGGTAGCGGGAGTTCCTACGAGCAGTACTTC. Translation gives CASSFRSGSGSSYEQYF.

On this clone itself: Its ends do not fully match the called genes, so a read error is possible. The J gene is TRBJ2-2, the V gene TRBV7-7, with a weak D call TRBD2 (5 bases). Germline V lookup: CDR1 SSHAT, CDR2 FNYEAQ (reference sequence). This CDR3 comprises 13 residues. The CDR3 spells CASSPLVTGELFF. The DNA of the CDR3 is TGTGCTAGCAGCCCACTAGTCACCGGGGAGCTGTTTTTT.

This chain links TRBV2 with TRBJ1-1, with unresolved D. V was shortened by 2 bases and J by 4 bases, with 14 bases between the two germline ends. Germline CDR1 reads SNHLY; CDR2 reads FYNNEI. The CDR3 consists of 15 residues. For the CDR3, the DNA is TGTGCCAGCAGTGAAATGCGGACTGCGGGCACTGAAGCTTTCTTT. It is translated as CASSEMRTAGTEAFF.

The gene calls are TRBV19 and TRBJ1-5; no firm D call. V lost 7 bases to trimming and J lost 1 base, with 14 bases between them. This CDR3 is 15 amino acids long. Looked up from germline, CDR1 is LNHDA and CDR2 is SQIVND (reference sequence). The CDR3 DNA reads TGTGCCAGTAAGGACCGCCCGACCAGCAATCAGCCCCAGCATTTT. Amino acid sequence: CASKDRPTSNQPQHF. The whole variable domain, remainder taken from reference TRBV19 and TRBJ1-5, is DGGITQSPKYLFRKEGQNVTLSCEQNLNHDAMYWYRQDPGQGLRLIYYSQIVNDFQKGDIAEGYSVSREKKESFPLTVTSAQKNPTAFYLCASKDRPTSNQPQHFGDGTRLSIL.

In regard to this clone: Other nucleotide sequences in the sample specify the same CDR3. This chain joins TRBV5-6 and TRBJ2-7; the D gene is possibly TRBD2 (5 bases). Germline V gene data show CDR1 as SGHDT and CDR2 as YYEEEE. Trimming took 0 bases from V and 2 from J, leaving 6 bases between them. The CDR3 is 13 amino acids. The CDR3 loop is CASSLGAAYEQYF. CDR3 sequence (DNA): TGTGCCAGCAGCTTGGGAGCGGCCTACGAGCAGTACTTC.

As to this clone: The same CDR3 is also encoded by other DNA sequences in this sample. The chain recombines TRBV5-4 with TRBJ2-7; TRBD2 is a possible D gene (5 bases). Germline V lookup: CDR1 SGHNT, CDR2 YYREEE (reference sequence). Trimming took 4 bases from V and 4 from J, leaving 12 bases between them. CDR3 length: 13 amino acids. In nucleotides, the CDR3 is TGTGCCAGCAGCCTGGGAGTTCCGTACGAGCAGTACTTC. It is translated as CASSLGVPYEQYF.

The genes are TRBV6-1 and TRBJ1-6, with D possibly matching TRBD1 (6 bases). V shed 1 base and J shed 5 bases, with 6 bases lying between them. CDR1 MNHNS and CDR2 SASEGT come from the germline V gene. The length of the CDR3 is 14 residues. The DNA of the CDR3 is TGTGCCAGCAGTGAAGACAGGGATAATTCACCCCTCCACTTT. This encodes CASSEDRDNSPLHF.

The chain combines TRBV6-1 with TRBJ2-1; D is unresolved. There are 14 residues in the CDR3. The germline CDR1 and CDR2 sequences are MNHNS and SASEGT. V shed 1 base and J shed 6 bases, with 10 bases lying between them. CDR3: CASSEEWTPNEQFF. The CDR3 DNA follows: TGTGCCAGCAGTGAAGAGTGGACCCCCAATGAGCAGTTCTTC.

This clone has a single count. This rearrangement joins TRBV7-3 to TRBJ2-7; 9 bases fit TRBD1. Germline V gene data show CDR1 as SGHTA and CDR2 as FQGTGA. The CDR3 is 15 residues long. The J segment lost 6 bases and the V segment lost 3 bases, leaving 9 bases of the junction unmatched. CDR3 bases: TGTGCCAGCAGCTTTCCCGGGACAGGGTCCCGCGAGCAGTACTTC. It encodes CASSFPGTGSREQYF.

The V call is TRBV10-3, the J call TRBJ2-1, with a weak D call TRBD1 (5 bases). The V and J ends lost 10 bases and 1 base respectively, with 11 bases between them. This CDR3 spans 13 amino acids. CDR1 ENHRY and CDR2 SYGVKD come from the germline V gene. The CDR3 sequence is CATHKGSYNEQFF. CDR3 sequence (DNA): TGTGCCACGCATAAGGGGTCCTACAATGAGCAGTTCTTC.

This CDR3 reads CASSPPRGPAPGELFF. Here the CDR3 DNA reads TGTGCCAGCAGTCCCCCCCGGGGACCCGCCCCCGGGGAGCTGTTTTTT. This chain links TRBV6-6 with TRBJ2-2; possibly TRBD1 or TRBD2 for D (5 bases each). Trimming took off 5 bases at V and 6 bases at J, with 19 bases between the two ends. The length of the CDR3 is 16 residues. Germline V CDR1 and CDR2: MNHNY, SVGAGI (reference sequence).

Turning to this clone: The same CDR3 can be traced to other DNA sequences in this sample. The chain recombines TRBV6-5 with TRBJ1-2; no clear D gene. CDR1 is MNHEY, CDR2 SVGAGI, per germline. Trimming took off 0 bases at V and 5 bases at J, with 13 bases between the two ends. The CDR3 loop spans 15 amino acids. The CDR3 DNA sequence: TGTGCCAGCAGTTACTCGGAGGGAGCTGGGTATGGCTACACCTTC. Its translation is CASSYSEGAGYGYTF.

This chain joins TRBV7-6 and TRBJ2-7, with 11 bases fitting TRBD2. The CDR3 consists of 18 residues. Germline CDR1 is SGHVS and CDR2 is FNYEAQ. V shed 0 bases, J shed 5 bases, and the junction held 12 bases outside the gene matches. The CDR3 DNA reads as TGTGCCAGCAGCTTAGCGCGGACTAGCGGGCCTGGGATTAACGAGCAGTACTTC. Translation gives CASSLARTSGPGINEQYF.

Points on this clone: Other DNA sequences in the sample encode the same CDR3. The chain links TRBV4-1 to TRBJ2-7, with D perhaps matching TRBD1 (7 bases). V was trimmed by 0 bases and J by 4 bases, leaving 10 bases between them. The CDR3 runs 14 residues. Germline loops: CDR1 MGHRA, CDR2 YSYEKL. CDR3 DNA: TGCGCCAGCAGCCAAGAAGCAGGGGGGTACGAGCAGTACTTC. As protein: CASSQEAGGYEQYF.

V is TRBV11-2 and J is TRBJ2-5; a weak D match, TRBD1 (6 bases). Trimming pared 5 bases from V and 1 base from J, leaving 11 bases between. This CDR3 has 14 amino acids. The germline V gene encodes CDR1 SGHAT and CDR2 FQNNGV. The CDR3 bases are TGTGCCAGCAGCATCGACAGGATCCAAGAGACCCAGTACTTC. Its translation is CASSIDRIQETQYF.